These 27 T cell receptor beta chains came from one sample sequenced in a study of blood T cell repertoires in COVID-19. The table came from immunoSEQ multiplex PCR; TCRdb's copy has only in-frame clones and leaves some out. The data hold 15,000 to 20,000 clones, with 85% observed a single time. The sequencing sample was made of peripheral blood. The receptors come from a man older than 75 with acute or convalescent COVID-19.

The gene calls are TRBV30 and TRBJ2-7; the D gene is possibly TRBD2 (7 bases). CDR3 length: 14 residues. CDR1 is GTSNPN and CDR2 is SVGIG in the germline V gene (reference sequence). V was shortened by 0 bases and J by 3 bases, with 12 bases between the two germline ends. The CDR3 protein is CAWSVGGQNYEQYF. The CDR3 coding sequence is TGTGCCTGGAGTGTCGGGGGGCAAAACTACGAGCAGTACTTC.

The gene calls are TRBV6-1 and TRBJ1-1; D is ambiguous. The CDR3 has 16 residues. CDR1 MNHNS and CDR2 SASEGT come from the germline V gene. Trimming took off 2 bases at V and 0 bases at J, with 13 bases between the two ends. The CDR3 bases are TGTGCCAGCAGTGAAACCAGACATAATTTGAACACTGAAGCTTTCTTT. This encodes CASSETRHNLNTEAFF.

The CDR3 DNA follows: TGTGCCAGCAGCTCCTCAAAGACAGGCTCTGGGGCCAACGTCCTGACTTTC. This translates into CASSSSKTGSGANVLTF. The chain uses TRBV5-4 and TRBJ2-6; D is possibly TRBD1 (6 bases). Germline V gene lookup returns CDR1 SGHNT and CDR2 YYREEE (reference sequence). CDR3 length: 17 residues. Trimming left V 3 bases short and J 0 bases short, with 13 bases between.

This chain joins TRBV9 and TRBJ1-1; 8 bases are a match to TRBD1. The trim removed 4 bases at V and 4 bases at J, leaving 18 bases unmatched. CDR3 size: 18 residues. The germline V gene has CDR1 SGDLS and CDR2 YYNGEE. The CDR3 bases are TGTGCCAGCAGCAAGAGCTTATCGACAGGGGCGAGGAGCACTGAAGCTTTCTTT. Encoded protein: CASSKSLSTGARSTEAFF.

The CDR3 nucleotides read TGCGCCAGCAGCTTGGGGGGTAGACAGGAAAAACTGTTTTTT. Residues: CASSLGGRQEKLFF. The rearrangement joins TRBV5-1 to TRBJ1-4, with TRBD1 as a possible D gene (5 bases). Trimming took off 0 bases at V and 8 bases at J, with 11 bases between the two ends. The length of the CDR3 is 14 residues. The germline gives CDR1 SGHRS, CDR2 YFSETQ.

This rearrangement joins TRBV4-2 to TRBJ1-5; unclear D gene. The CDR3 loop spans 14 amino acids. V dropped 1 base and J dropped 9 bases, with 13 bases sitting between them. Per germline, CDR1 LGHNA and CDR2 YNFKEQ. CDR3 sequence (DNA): TGTGCCAGCAGCCAAGCCCGCACAGAAGGGCCCCAGCATTTT. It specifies CASSQARTEGPQHF.

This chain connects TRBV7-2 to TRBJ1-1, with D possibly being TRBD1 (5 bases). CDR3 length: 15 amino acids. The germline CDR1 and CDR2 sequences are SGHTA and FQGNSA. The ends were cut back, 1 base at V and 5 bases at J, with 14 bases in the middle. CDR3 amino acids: CASSLVRPGQTEAFF. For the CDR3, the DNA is TGTGCCAGCAGCTTAGTTCGGCCAGGGCAAACTGAAGCTTTCTTT.

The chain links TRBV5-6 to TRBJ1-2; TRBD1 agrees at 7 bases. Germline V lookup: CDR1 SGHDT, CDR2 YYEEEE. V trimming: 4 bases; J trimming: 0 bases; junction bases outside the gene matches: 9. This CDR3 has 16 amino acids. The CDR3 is CASSGDRGYTNYGYTF. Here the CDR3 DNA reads TGTGCCAGCAGCGGGGACAGAGGGTATACTAACTATGGCTACACCTTC.

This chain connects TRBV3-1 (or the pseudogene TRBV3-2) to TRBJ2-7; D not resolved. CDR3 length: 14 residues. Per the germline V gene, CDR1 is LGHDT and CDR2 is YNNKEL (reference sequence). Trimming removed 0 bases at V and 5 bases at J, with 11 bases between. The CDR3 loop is CASSQDTGFNEQYF. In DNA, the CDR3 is TGTGCCAGCAGCCAAGATACGGGTTTCAACGAGCAGTACTTC.

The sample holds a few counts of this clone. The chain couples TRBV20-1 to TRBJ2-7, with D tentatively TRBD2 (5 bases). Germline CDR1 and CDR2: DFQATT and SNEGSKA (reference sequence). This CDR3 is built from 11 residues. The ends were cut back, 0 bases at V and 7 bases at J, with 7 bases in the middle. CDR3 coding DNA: TGCAGTGCTAGAGACCGGGGTGAGCAGTACTTC. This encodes CSARDRGEQYF.

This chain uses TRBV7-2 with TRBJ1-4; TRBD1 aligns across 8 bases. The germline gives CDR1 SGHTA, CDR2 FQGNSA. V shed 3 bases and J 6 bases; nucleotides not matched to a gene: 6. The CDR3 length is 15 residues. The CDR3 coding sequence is TGTGCCAGCAGCTTGCAGACAGGGGAGTATGAAAAACTGTTTTTT. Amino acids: CASSLQTGEYEKLFF.

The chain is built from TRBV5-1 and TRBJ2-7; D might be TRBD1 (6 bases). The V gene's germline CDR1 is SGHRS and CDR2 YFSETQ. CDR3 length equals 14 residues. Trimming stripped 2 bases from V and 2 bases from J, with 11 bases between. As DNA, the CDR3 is TGCGCCAGCAGCTTCAGGGGACAAGCCTACGAGCAGTACTTC. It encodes CASSFRGQAYEQYF.

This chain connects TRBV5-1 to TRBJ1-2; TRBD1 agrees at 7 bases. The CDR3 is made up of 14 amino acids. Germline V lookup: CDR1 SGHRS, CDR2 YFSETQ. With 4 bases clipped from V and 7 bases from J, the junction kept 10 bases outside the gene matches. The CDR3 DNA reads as TGCGCCAGCAGCGGTACTCAGGGGGGCCGTGGCTACACCTTC. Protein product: CASSGTQGGRGYTF.

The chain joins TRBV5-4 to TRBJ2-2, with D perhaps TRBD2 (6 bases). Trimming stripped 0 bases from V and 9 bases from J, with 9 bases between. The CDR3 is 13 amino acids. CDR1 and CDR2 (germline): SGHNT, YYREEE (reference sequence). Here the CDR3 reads CASSLAGGRELFF. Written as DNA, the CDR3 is TGTGCCAGCAGCTTGGCCGGAGGGCGGGAGCTGTTTTTT.

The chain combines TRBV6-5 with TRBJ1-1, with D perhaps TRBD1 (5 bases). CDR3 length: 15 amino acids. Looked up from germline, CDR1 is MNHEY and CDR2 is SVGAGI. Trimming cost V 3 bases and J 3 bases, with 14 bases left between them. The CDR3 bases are TGTGCCAGCAGTTATTTGAGACAAGGGGACACTGAAGCTTTCTTT. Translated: CASSYLRQGDTEAFF.

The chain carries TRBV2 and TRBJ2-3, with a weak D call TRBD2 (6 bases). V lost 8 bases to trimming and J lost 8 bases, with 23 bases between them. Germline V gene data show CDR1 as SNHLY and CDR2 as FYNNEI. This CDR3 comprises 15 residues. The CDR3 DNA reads TGTGCCAGCTCTGTAGTCGGCGGGGATGTGGGTACGCAGTATTTT. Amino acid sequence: CASSVVGGDVGTQYF.

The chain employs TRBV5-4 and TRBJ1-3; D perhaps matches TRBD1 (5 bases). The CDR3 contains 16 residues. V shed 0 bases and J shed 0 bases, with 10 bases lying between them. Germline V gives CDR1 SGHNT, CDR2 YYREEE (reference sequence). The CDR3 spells CASSLAQGLSGNTIYF. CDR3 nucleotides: TGTGCCAGCAGCTTGGCCCAGGGCCTCTCTGGAAACACCATATATTTT.

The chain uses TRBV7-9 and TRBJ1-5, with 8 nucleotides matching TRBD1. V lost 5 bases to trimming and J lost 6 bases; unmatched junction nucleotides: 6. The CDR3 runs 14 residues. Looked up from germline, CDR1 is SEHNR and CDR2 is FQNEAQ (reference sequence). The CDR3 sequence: CASSTGQGGQPQHF. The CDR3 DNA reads TGTGCCAGCAGCACCGGACAGGGCGGTCAGCCCCAGCATTTT.

This chain's CDR3 is CATSRDFTYFNRVHQPQHF. The CDR3 nucleotides are TGTGCCACCAGCAGAGATTTTACGTACTTCAACAGGGTACATCAGCCCCAGCATTTT. The chain links TRBV15 to TRBJ1-5; TRBD1 is a possible D gene (6 bases). Germline V gives CDR1 LNHNV, CDR2 YYDKDF (reference sequence). This CDR3 has 19 amino acids. V was clipped by 0 bases and J by 5 bases, with 23 bases between them.

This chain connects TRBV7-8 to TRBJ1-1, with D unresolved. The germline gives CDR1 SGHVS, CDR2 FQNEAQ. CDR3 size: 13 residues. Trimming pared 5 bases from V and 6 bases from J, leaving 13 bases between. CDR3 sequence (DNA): TGTGCCAGCAGCGAGGGAGGAACCCCTGAAGCTTTCTTT. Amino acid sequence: CASSEGGTPEAFF.

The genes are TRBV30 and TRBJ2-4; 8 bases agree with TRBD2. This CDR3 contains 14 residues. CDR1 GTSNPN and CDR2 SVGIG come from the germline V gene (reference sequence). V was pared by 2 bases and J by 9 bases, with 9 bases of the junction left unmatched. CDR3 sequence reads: CAWSPKTSAGIQYF. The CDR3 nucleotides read TGTGCCTGGAGTCCTAAGACTAGCGCAGGCATTCAGTACTTC.

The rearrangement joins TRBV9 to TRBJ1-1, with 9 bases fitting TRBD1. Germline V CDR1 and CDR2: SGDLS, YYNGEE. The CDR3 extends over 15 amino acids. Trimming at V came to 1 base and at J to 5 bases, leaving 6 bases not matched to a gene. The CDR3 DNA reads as TGTGCCAGCAGCGTATTGGGACAGGGCGGGACTGAAGCTTTCTTT. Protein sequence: CASSVLGQGGTEAFF.

The CDR3 bases are TGTGCCAGCAGTCCGGGTATTCGGGGTATCACAGATACGCAGTATTTT. As protein: CASSPGIRGITDTQYF. The rearrangement joins TRBV27 to TRBJ2-3; maybe TRBD2 (5 bases). The CDR3 extends over 16 amino acids. Deletions cut 5 bases from V and 2 bases from J, with 17 bases between. Germline CDR1 is MNHEY and CDR2 is SMNVEV (reference sequence).

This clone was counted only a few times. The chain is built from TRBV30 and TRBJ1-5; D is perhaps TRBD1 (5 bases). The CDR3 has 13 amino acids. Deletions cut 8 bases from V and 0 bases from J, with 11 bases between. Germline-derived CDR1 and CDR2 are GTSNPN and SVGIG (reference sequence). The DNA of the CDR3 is TGTGCCGGTAGACAGAATAGCAATCAGCCCCAGCATTTT. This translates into CAGRQNSNQPQHF.

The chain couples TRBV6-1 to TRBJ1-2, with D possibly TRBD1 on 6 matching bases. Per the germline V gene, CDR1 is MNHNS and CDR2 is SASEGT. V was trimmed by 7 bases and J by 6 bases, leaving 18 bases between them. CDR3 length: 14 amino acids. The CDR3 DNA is TGTGCCAGCACCCCAACGGGGAACAGGGATGGCTACACCTTC. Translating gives CASTPTGNRDGYTF.

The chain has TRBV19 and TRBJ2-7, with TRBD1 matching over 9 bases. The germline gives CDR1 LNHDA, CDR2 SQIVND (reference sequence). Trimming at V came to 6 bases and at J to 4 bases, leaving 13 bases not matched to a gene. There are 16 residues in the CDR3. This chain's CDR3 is CASSLDSNRGRYEQYF. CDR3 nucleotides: TGTGCCAGTAGCCTCGATAGCAACAGGGGGCGATACGAGCAGTACTTC.

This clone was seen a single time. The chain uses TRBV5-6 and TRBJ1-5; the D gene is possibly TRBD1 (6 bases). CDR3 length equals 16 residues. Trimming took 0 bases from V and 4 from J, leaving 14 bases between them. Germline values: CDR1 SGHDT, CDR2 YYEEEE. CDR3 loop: CASSLASGVANQPQHF. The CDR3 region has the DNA TGTGCCAGCAGCTTGGCGTCAGGGGTAGCAAATCAGCCCCAGCATTTT. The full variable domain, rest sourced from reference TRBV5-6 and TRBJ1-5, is DAGVTQSPTHLIKTRGQQVTLRCSPKSGHDTVSWYQQALGQGPQFIFQYYEEEERQRGNFPDRFSGHQFPNYSSELNVNALLLGDSALYLCASSLASGVANQPQHFGDGTRLSIL.